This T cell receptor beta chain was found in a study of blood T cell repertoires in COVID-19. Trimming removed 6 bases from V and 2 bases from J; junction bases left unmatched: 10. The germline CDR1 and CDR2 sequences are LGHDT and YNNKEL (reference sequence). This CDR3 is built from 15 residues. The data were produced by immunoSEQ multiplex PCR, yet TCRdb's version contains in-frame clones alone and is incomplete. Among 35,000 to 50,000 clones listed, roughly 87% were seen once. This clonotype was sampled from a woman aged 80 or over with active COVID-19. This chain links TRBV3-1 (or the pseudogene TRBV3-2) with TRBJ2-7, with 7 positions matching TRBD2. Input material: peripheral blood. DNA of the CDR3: TGTGCCAGCAGGGGGAGGGCTTCCTTGGCCTACGAGCAGTACTTC. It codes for CASRGRASLAYEQYF.